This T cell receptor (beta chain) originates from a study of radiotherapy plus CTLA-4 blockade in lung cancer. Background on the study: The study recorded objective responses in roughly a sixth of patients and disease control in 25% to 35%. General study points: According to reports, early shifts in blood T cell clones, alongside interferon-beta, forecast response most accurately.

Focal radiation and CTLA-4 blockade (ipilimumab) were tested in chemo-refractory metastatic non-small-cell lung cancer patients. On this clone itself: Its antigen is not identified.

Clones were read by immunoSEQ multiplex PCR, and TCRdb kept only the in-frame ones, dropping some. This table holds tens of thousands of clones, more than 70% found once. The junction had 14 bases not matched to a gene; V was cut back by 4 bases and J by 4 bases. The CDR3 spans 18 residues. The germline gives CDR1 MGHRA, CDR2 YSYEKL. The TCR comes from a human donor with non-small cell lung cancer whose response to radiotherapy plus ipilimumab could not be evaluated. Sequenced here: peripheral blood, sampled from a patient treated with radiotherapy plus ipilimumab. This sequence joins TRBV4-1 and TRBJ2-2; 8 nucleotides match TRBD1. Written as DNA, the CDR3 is TGCGCCAGCAGCCGCAGGTCGATACAGGGGGGAAGCACCGGGGAGCTGTTTTTT. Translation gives CASSRRSIQGGSTGELFF.